This TCR beta chain originates from a study of blood T cell repertoires in COVID-19. Study-level information: The samples span acute and convalescent COVID-19 from the United States, Italy and Spain. The analysed material was cDNA or gDNA that came from T cells, B-cell-depleted T cells, or PBMCs.

The V gene's germline CDR1 is MNHEY and CDR2 SVGEGT. This CDR3 comprises 17 residues. The V end lost 4 bases, the J end lost 3 bases, and 19 bases lay between the germline ends. Assay used: immunoSEQ multiplex PCR; TCRdb lists only in-frame clones, some missing. The sample consists of about 200,000 clones, about 84% of them appearing once. V gene TRBV6-2 or TRBV6-3 combines with J gene TRBJ2-1; D might be TRBD1 (6 bases). The sequence derives from a woman over 75 with acute or convalescent COVID-19. The specimen was peripheral blood. Here the CDR3 reads CASSLTGSSLDYNEQFF. The CDR3 nucleotides are TGTGCCAGCAGTTTAACAGGGAGCAGTTTAGACTACAATGAGCAGTTCTTC.